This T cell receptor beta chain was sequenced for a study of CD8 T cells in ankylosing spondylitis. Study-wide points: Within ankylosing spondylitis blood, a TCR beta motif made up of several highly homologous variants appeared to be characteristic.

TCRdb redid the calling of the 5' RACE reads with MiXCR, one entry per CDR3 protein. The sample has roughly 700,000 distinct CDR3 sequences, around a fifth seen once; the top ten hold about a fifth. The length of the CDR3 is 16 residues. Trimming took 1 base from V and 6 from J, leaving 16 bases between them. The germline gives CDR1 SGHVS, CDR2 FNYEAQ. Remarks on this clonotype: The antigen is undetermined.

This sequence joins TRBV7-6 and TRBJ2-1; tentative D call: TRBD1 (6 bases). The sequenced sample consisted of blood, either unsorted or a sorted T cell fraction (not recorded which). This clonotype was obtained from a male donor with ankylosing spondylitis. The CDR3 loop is CASSLGVTGFSNEQFF. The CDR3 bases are TGTGCCAGCAGCTTAGGGGTAACAGGGTTTTCCAATGAGCAGTTCTTC. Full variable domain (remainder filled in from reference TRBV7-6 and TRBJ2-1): GAGVSQSPRYKVTKRGQDVALRCDPISGHVSLYWYRQALGQGPEFLTYFNYEAQQDKSGLPNDRFSAERPEGSISTLTIQRTEQRDSAMYRCASSLGVTGFSNEQFFGPGTRLTVL.